This TCR beta chain was retrieved from a study of T cells in Graves' hyperthyroidism and ophthalmopathy. Overall study: Blood was drawn when the patient was first diagnosed and still untreated.

Worth noting for this clonotype: The antigen is undetermined.

From RNA transcripts, TCR beta CDR3 regions were amplified. HTBI primers were employed in a first-round RT-PCR of the TCR CDR3. TCRdb reanalysed the multiplex PCR reads using MiXCR and keeps one entry per CDR3 protein. The table shows some 270,000 distinct CDR3 sequences, with less than 15% occurring only once. Patients were aged 18 to 65, had disease duration under 2 months, and had newly diagnosed hyperthyroidism. Points from the study as a whole: A 13 V-J signature model discriminated ophthalmopathy versus stable hyperthyroidism. Appearing also in blood were most of the thyroid clonotypes expanded above 0.001.

The receptor comes from a woman in her 30s with Graves' hyperthyroidism that later progressed to Graves' ophthalmopathy. What was sequenced was blood.

This chain's CDR3 is CASSVEALAGVTEQYF. The CDR3 DNA is TGTGCCAGCAGCGTAGAAGCCCTAGCGGGAGTAACCGAGCAGTACTTC. V is TRBV13 and J is TRBJ2-7; the match to TRBD2 covers 10 bases. The CDR3 is made up of 16 amino acids. Trimming took 5 bases from V and 6 from J; bases not matched to a gene: 13. Germline CDR1 PRHDT, CDR2 FYEKMQ (reference sequence).